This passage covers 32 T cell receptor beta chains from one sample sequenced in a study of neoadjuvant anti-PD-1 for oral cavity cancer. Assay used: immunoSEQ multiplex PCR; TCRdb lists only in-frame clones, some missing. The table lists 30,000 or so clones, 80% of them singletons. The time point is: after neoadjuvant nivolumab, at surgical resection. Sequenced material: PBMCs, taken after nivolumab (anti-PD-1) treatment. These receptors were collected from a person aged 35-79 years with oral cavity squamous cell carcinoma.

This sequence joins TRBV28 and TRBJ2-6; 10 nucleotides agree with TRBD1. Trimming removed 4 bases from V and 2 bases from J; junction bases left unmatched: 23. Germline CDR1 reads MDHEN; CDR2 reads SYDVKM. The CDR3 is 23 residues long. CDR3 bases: TGTGCCAGCAGTTCTGTTTGGGCGTCGGTTGACCGGGACAGGGGAGCTGGGGCCAACGTCCTGACTTTC. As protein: CASSSVWASVDRDRGAGANVLTF.

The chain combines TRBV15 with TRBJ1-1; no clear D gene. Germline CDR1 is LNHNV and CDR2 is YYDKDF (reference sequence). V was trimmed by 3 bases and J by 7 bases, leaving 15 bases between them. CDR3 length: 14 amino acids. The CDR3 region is CATSRGVVRLEAFF. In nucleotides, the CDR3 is TGTGCCACCAGCAGGGGAGTTGTCCGACTTGAAGCTTTCTTT.

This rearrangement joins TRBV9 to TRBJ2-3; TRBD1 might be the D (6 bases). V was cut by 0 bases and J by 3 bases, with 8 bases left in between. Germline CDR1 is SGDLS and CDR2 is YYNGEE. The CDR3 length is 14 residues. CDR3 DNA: TGTGCCAGCAGCGTAGTGGGGGCAACAGATACGCAGTATTTT. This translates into CASSVVGATDTQYF.

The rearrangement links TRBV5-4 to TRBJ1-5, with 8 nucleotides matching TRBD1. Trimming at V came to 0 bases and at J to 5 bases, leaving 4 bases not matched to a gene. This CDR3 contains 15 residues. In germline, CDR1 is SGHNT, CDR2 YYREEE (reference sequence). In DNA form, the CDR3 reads TGTGCCAGCAGCTTGGCCCCGACAGGGGATCAGCCCCAGCATTTT. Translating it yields CASSLAPTGDQPQHF.

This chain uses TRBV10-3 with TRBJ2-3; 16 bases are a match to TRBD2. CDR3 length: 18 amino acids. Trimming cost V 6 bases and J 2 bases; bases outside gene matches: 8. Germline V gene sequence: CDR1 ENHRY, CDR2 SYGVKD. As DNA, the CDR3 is TGTGCCATCAGACCGGGACTAGCGGGGGGGCGGGACACAGATACGCAGTATTTT. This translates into CAIRPGLAGGRDTDTQYF.

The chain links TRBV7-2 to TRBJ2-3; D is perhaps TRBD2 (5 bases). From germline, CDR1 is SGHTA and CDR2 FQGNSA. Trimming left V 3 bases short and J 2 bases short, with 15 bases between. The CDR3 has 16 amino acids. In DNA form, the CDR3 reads TGTGCCAGCAGCTTGTGGGCTAGCCGGCTCACAGATACGCAGTATTTT. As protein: CASSLWASRLTDTQYF.

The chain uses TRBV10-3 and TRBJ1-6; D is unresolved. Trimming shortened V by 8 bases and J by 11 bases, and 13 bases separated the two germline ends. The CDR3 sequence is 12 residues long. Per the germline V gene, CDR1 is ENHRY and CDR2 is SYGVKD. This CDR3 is CAIRANGAPLHF. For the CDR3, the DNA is TGTGCCATCCGGGCGAACGGGGCACCCCTCCACTTT.

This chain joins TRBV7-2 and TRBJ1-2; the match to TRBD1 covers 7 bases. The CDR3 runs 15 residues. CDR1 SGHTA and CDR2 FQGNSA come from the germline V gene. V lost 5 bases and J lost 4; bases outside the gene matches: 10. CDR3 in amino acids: CASSAQGSNSYGYTF. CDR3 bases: TGTGCCAGCAGCGCACAGGGGAGTAATAGCTATGGCTACACCTTC.

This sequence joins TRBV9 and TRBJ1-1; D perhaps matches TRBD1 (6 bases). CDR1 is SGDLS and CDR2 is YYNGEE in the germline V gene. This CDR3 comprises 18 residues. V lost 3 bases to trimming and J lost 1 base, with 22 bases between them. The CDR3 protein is CASSAEEGKQGRNTEAFF. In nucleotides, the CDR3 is TGTGCCAGCAGCGCCGAGGAGGGCAAACAGGGAAGGAACACTGAAGCTTTCTTT.

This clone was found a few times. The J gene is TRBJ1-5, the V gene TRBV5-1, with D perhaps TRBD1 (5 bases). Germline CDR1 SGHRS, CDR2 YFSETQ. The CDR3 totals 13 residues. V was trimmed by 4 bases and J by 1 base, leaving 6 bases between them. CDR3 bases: TGCGCCAGCAGCCGGGACAGCAATCAGCCCCAGCATTTT. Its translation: CASSRDSNQPQHF. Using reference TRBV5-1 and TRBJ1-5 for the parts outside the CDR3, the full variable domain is KAGVTQTPRYLIKTRGQQVTLSCSPISGHRSVSWYQQTPGQGLQFLFEYFSETQRNKGNFPGRFSGRQFSNSRSEMNVSTLELGDSALYLCASSRDSNQPQHFGDGTRLSIL.

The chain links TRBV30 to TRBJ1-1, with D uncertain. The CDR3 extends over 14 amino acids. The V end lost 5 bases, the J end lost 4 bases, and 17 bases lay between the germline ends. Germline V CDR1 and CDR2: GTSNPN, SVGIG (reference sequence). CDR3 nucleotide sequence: TGTGCCTGGGAAAGGACGGGGATGGGCACTGAAGCTTTCTTT. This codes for CAWERTGMGTEAFF.

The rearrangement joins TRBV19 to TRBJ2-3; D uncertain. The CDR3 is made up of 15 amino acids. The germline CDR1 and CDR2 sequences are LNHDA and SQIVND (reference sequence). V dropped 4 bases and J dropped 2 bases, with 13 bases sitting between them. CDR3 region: CASSTLLDNTDTQYF. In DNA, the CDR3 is TGTGCCAGTAGTACCCTATTAGACAACACAGATACGCAGTATTTT.

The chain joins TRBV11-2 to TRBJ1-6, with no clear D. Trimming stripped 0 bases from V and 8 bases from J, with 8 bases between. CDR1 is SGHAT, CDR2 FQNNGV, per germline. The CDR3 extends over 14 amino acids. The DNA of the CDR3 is TGTGCCAGCAGCTTAGATGGTATGGATTCACCCCTCCACTTT. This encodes CASSLDGMDSPLHF.

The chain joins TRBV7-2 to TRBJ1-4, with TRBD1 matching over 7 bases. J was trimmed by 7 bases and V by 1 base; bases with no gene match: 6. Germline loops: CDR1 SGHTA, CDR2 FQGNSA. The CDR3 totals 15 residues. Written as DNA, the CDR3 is TGTGCCAGCAGCTTAGTTGCAGGGGGAGGTGAAAAACTGTTTTTT. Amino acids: CASSLVAGGGEKLFF.

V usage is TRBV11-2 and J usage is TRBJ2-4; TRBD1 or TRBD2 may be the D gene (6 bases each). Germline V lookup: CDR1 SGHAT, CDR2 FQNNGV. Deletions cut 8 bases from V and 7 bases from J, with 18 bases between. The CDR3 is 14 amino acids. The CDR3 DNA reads TGTGCCAGCGAGTCCACGGGGGCAGGGAACATTCAGTACTTC. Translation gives CASESTGAGNIQYF.

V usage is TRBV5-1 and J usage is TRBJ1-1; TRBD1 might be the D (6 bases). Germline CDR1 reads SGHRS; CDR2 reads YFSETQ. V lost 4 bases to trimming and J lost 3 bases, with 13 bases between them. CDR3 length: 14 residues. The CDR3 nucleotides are TGCGCCAGCAGCCTCAACAGGGTTTACACTGAAGCTTTCTTT. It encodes CASSLNRVYTEAFF.

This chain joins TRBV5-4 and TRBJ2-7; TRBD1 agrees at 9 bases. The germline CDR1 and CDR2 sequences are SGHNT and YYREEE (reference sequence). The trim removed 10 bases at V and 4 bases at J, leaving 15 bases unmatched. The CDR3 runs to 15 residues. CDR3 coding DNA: TGTGCCTTTAATTCGGGACAGGGAAGATATTACGAGCAGTACTTC. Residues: CAFNSGQGRYYEQYF.

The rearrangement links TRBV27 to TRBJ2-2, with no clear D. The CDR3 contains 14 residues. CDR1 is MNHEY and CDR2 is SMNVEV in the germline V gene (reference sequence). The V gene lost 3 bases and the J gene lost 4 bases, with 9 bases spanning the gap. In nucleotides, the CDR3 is TGTGCCAGCAGTTTTCAACAGTCCACCGGGGAGCTGTTTTTT. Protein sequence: CASSFQQSTGELFF.

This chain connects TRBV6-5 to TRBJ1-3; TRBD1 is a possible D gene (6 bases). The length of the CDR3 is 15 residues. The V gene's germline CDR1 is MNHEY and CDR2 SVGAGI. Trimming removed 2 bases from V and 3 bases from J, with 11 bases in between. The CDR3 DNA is TGTGCCAGCAGTTACGGCAGGGGAGATGGAAACACCATATATTTT. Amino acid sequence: CASSYGRGDGNTIYF.

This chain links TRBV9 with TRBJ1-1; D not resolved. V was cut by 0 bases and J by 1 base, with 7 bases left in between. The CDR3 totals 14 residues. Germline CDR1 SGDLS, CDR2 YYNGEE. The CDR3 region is CASSVDNRNTEAFF. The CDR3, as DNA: TGTGCCAGCAGCGTAGACAACAGGAACACTGAAGCTTTCTTT.

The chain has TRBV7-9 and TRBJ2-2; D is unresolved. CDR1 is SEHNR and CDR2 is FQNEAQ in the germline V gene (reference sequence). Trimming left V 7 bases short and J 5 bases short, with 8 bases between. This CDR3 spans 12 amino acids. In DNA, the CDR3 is TGTGCCAGCATCCTCGGGACCGGGGAGCTGTTTTTT. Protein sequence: CASILGTGELFF.

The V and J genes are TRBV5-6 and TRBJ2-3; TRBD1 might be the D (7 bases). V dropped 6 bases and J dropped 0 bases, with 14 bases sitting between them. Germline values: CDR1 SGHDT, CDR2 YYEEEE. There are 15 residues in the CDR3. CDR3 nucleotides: TGTGCCAGCAACAAACAGGGGAGGAGCACAGATACGCAGTATTTT. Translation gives CASNKQGRSTDTQYF.

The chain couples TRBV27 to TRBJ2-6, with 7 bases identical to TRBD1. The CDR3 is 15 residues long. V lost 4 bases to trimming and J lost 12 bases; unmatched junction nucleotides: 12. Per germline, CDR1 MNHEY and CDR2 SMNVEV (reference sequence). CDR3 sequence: CASSSRTGTALVLTF. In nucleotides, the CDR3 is TGTGCCAGCAGTTCGCGCACCGGGACAGCCCTCGTCCTGACTTTC.

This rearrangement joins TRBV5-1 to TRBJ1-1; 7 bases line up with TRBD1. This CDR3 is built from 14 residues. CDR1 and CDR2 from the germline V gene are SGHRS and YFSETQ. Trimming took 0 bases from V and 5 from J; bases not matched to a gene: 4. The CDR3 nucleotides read TGCGCCAGCAGCTTGGCACAGGGGAATACTGAAGCTTTCTTT. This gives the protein CASSLAQGNTEAFF. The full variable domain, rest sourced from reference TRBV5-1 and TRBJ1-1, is KAGVTQTPRYLIKTRGQQVTLSCSPISGHRSVSWYQQTPGQGLQFLFEYFSETQRNKGNFPGRFSGRQFSNSRSEMNVSTLELGDSALYLCASSLAQGNTEAFFGQGTRLTVV.

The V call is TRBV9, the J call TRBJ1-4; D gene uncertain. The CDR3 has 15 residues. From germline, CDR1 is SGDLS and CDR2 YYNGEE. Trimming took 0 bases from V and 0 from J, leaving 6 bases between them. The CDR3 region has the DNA TGTGCCAGCAGCGTAGGGGTCACAACTAATGAAAAACTGTTTTTT. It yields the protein CASSVGVTTNEKLFF.

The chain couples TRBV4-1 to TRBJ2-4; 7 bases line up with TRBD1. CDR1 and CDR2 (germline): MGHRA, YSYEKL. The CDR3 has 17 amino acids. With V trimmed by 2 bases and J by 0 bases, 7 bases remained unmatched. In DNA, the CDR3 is TGCGCCAGCAGCCAACCCAAGGGGGCCCTAGCCAAAAACATTCAGTACTTC. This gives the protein CASSQPKGALAKNIQYF.

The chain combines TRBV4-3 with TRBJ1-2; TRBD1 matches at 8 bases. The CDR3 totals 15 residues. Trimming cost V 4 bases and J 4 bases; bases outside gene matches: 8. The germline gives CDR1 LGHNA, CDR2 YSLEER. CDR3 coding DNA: TGCGCCAGCAGCCCGTTTACAGGGGGGTCCTATGGCTACACCTTC. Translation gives CASSPFTGGSYGYTF.

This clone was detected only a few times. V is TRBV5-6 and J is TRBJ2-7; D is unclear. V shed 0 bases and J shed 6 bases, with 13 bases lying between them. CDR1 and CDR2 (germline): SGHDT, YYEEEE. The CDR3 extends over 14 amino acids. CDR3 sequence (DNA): TGTGCCAGCAGCTTGGGTCAGGTCTGGAGCGAGCAGTACTTC. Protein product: CASSLGQVWSEQYF.

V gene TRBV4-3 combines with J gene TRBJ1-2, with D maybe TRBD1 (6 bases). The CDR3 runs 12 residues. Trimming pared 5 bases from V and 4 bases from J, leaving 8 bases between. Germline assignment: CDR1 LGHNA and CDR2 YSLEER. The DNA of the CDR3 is TGCGCCAGCAGCAGGGGGGGCTATGGCTACACCTTC. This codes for CASSRGGYGYTF.

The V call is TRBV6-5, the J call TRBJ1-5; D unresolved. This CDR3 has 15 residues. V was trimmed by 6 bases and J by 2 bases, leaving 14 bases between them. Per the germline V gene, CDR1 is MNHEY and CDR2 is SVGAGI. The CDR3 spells CASSRSVSGNQPQHF. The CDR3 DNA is TGTGCCAGCAGCCGGTCCGTCTCCGGCAATCAGCCCCAGCATTTT.

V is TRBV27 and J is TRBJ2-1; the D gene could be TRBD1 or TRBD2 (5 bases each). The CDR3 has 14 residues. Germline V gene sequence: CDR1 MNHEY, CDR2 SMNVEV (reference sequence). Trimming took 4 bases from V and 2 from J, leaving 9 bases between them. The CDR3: CASSSRGPYNEQFF. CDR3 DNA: TGTGCCAGCAGTTCTAGGGGACCCTACAATGAGCAGTTCTTC.

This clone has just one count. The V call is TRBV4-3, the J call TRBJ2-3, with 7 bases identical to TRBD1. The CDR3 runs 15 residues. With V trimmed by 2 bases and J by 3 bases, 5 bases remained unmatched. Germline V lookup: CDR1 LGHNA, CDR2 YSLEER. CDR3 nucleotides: TGCGCCAGCAGCCAACGACAGGGACGGACAGATACGCAGTATTTT. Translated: CASSQRQGRTDTQYF.